This T cell receptor beta chain was obtained from a study of chemoradiotherapy in HPV16-positive cancers. Study-wide context: Candidate HPV-specific T-cell clones and common TCR motifs came from functional assays in a couple of HPV16-positive patients. Study-wide results and caveats: Candidate HPV-specific clones and E7-related TCR motifs grew in tumor during treatment.

Repertoires were sampled repeatedly during chemoradiotherapy. This clone has a handful of counts. Its antigen is not known. CDR1 and CDR2 from the germline V gene are SNHLY and FYNNEI. Trimming pared 7 bases from V and 1 base from J, leaving 13 bases between. The CDR3 extends over 14 amino acids. Libraries were prepared by immunoSEQ multiplex PCR; TCRdb keeps only in-frame clonotypes and omits some of them. The table has thousands of clones, roughly 70% seen once. The receptor's source is a human donor with HPV-associated anogenital cancer. The sequences come from tumor tissue, collected from a patient who underwent chemoradiotherapy. V and J are TRBV2 and TRBJ1-2, with D perhaps matching TRBD1 (5 bases). Written as DNA, the CDR3 is TGTGCCAGCATCAGGGCGGAGGATAACTATGGCTACACCTTC. This sequence encodes CASIRAEDNYGYTF.